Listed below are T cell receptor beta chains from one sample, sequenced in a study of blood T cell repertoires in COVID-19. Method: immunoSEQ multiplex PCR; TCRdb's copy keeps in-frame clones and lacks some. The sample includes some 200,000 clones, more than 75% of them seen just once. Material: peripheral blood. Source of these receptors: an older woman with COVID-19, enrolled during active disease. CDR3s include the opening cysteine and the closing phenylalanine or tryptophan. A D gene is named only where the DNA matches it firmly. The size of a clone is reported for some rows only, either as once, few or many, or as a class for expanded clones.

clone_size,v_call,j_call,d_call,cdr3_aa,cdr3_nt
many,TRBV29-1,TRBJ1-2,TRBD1,CSVLGSGTGKSRDYGYTF,TGCAGCGTCCTCGGGTCGGGGACAGGGAAAAGTCGGGACTATGGCTACACCTTC
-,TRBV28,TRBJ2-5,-,CASSFGNGEQETQYF,TGTGCCAGCAGTTTTGGAAACGGGGAACAAGAGACCCAGTACTTC
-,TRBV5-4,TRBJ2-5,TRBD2,CASSLSTSGQETQYF,TGTGCCAGCAGCTTGTCTACTAGCGGGCAAGAGACCCAGTACTTC
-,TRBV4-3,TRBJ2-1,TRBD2,CASSQVVSGSFYNEQFF,TGCGCCAGCAGCCAAGTGGTTAGCGGGAGTTTCTACAATGAGCAGTTCTTC
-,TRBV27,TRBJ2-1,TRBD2,CASSSGRAGNEQFF,TGTGCCAGCAGTAGCGGGAGGGCCGGCAATGAGCAGTTCTTC
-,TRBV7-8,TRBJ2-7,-,CASSSYSRAYEQYF,TGTGCCAGCAGCTCCTACTCCCGCGCCTACGAGCAGTACTTC
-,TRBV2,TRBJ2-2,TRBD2,CASIREVVTGELFF,TGTGCCAGCATTCGGGAGGTAGTCACCGGGGAGCTGTTTTTT
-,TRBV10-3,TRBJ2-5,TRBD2,CAISDRTSGRGGVTETQYF,TGTGCCATCAGTGATAGGACTAGCGGGAGAGGGGGAGTCACAGAGACCCAGTACTTC
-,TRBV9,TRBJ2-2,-,CASSVGTLTNTGELFF,TGTGCCAGCAGCGTCGGGACACTTACGAACACCGGGGAGCTGTTTTTT
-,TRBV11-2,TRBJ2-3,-,CASSLGVLATDTQYF,TGTGCCAGCAGCTTAGGGGTACTAGCAACAGATACGCAGTATTTT
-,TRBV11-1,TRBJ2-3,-,CASSFGGVGADTQYF,TGTGCCAGCAGCTTCGGAGGTGTCGGGGCAGATACGCAGTATTTT
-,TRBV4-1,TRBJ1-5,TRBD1,CASSRGQGRNQPQHF,TGCGCCAGCAGCCGAGGACAGGGGAGGAATCAGCCCCAGCATTTT
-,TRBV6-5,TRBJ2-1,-,CASSYDYRIEQFF,TGTGCCAGCAGTTACGATTACAGAATTGAGCAGTTCTTC
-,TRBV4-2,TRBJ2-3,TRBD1,CASSTRQGTTDTQYF,TGTGCCAGCAGCACCCGACAGGGAACCACAGATACGCAGTATTTT
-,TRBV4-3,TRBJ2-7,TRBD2,CASSQDYIRGGLIQQYF,TGCGCCAGCAGCCAAGATTATATCCGGGGAGGGCTAATTCAGCAGTACTTC
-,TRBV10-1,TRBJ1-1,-,CASLRGRVAFF,TGCGCCAGCTTGCGGGGGCGGGTAGCTTTCTTT
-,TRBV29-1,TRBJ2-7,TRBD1,CSGKDRGSEQYF,TGCAGCGGAAAAGACAGGGGCTCCGAGCAGTACTTC
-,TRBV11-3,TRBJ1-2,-,CASSLGATGYTF,TGTGCCAGCAGCTTAGGGGCGACTGGCTACACCTTC
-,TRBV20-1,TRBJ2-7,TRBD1,CSAPDRVEQYF,TGCAGTGCACCGGACAGGGTCGAGCAGTACTTC
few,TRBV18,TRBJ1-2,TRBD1,CASSPGTGGVGNYGYTF,TGTGCCAGCTCACCAGGGACAGGGGGCGTTGGGAACTATGGCTACACCTTC
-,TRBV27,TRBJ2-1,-,CASSQYRDEQFF,TGTGCCAGCAGTCAATACCGCGATGAGCAGTTCTTC
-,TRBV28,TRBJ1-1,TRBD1,CASSSGQAQNTEAFF,TGTGCCAGCAGTTCCGGACAGGCCCAGAACACTGAAGCTTTCTTT
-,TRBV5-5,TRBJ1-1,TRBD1,CASSPRTGAMNTEAFF,TGTGCCAGCAGCCCTAGGACAGGGGCCATGAACACTGAAGCTTTCTTT
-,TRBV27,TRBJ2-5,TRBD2,CASSLLTSSVETQYF,TGTGCCAGCAGTTTATTGACTAGCTCCGTAGAGACCCAGTACTTC
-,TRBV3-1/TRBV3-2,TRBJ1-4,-,CASSQEGEAGEKLFF,TGTGCCAGCAGCCAAGAAGGCGAGGCAGGGGAAAAACTGTTTTTT
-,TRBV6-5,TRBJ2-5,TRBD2,CASSYTGTNQQETQYF,TGTGCCAGCAGTTATACCGGGACTAATCAACAAGAGACCCAGTACTTC
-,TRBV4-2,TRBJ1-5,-,CASSQDPGIGQPQHF,TGTGCCAGCAGCCAAGACCCAGGGATTGGTCAGCCCCAGCATTTT